This record covers a single T cell receptor (beta chain). Its matching antigen is unknown. TCRdb keeps only in-frame clones here, not all; method: immunoSEQ multiplex PCR. The data contain several thousand clones, around two thirds of them singletons. These data originate in a study of CD8 T cell repertoires and HIV-1 epitope variants. Study-wide context: Controls were a CMV, EBV and flu pool, Ebola AY9, and no peptide. Tested: three Gag epitope families, Nef HW9 and YT9. 1M T cells were kept uncultured as a baseline.

Study observations and caveats: Roughly nine antigen-specific TCR beta clonotypes were found; six seemed cross-reactive to variants.

Trimming cost V 4 bases and J 5 bases, with 8 bases left between them. CDR1 and CDR2 from the germline V gene are SGHKS and YYEKEE (reference sequence). This CDR3 has 12 residues. Sequences were obtained from cultured CD8+ T cells derived from PBMCs. This receptor was obtained from a male donor with HIV. The chain uses TRBV5-5 and TRBJ2-3, with D unclear. The CDR3 region has the DNA TGTGCCAGCAGCCCAATAGAAGATACGCAGTATTTT. Translation gives CASSPIEDTQYF.